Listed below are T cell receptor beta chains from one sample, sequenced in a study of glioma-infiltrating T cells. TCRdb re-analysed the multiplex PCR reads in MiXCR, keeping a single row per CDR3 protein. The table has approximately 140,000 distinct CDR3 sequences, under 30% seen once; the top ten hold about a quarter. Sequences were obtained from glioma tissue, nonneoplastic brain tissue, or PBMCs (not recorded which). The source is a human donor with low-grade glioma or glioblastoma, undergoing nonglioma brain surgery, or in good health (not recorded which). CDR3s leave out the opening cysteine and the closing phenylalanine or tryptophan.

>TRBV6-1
ASSEAQDTEAF
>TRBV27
ASSLLGDSHGYT
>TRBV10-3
AISDDPYNEQF
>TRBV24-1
ATRPRSGGGYNEQF
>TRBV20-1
SAGRMNTEAF
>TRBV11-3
AISPGEGAYSNQPQH
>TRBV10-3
AISDPDRAQETQY
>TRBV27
ASSSSDYGYT
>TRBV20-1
SAPVTLNQPQH
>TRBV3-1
ASSQRLWTSGSTDTQY
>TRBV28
ASSPLQRRDYSEAF
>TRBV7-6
ASSPGTGGYGNEQF
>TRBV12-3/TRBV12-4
VSSRALDNSPLH
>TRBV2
ASSMDRRTEAF
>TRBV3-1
ASSQEGGQGYT
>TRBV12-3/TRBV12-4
ASSPKNTEAF
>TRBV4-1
ASSQAGGSLH
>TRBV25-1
ASSDTSGGNEQF
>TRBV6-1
ASSTPGTRKETQY
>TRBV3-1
ASSPLSGGQETQY
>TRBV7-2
ASSFGQGMAPLH
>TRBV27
ASSVLGEQF
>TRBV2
ASSEPPGPGF
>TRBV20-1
SARTFWDTIY